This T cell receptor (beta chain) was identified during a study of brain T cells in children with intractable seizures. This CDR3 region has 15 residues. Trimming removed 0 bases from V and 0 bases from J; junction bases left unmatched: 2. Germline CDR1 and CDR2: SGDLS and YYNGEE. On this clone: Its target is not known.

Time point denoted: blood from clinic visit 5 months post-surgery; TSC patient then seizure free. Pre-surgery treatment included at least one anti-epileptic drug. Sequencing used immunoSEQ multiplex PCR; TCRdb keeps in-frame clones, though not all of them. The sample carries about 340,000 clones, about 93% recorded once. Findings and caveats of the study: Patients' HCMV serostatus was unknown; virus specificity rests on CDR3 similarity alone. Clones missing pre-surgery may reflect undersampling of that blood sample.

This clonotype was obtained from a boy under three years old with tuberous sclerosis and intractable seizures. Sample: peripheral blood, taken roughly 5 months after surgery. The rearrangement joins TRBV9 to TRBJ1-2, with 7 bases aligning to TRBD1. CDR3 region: CASSVAQGANYGYTF. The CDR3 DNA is TGTGCCAGCAGCGTAGCTCAGGGGGCTAACTATGGCTACACCTTC.